This T cell receptor (beta chain) comes out of a study of metastatic and nonmetastatic thyroid tumors. Turning to the study itself: The comparison covered peripheral blood and tumor or nodule tissue in malignant and benign thyroid patients. Study outcomes and limitations: According to reports, the diversity of TCR beta was significantly higher in malignant thyroid tumors than in benign nodules, and this held in both blood and tumor samples.

Original processing methods: A papillary thyroid cancer distant-metastasis classifier was built from CDR3 differences across clinicopathological groups. With MiXCR, TCRdb called clones anew from the PCR reads. Clone size and V and J calls follow TCRdb, not the original study. The sample has approximately 13,000 clones; around a quarter are singletons. Comments on this clone: The antigen is unknown.

Each patient went into thyroid surgery without having received any treatment. The CDR3 extends over 15 amino acids. V shed 5 bases, J shed 7 bases, and the junction held 10 bases outside the gene matches. Germline V lookup: CDR1 DFQATT, CDR2 SNEGSKA (reference sequence). Sequences were obtained from blood. The source of this sequence is a male donor with papillary thyroid cancer or a benign thyroid nodule (not recorded which). Some clones in this sample may be carry-over from other donors' samples. The gene calls are TRBV20-1 and TRBJ2-1, with 11 bases identical to TRBD1. CDR3 region: CSAGPPGQGANEQFF. CDR3 DNA sequence: TGCAGTGCTGGGCCCCCCGGACAGGGGGCAAATGAGCAGTTCTTC.